Below are 32 T cell receptor beta chains sequenced from a single sample in a study of identifying expanded T cells in peripheral blood (dated by TCRdb to between 2019 and 2020). Libraries were prepared through the immunoSEQ multiplex PCR assay. Entries here come from immuneACCESS through TCRdb and include only in-frame sequences with V and J called. Some clones fail to appear in such tables; in the studies checked, an unresolved V gene covers under half of the shortfall, and the cause of the remainder is unknown. Across this sample there are some 96,000 clones, with approximately 88% seen only once. The ten largest make up roughly 6% of the sample. The sample was blood. The receptors derive from a person aged 18 to 75 in good health.

The chain combines TRBV14 with TRBJ2-5, with D possibly being TRBD2 (6 bases). Germline values: CDR1 SGHDN, CDR2 FVKESK. This CDR3 has 13 residues. V shed 8 bases and J shed 3 bases, with 13 bases lying between them. This chain's CDR3 is CASGSGHKETQYF. As DNA, the CDR3 is TGTGCCAGCGGTAGCGGACATAAAGAGACCCAGTACTTC.

The chain uses TRBV5-1 and TRBJ2-1; 8 bases agree with TRBD1. The ends lost 3 bases at V and 2 bases at J; junction bases unmatched: 7. CDR1 and CDR2 from the germline V gene are SGHRS and YFSETQ. The CDR3 is made up of 16 amino acids. Here the CDR3 reads CASSSRTGNTYNEQFF. Written as DNA, the CDR3 is TGCGCCAGCAGCTCGCGGACAGGGAACACCTACAATGAGCAGTTCTTC.

This chain uses TRBV5-4 with TRBJ2-1, with D hard to call. The CDR3 covers 11 residues. Germline assignment: CDR1 SGHNT and CDR2 YYREEE (reference sequence). V shed 1 base and J shed 7 bases, with 3 bases lying between them. Here the CDR3 DNA reads TGTGCCAGCAGCTTGAGAAATGAGCAGTTCTTC. This translates into CASSLRNEQFF.

The V call is TRBV7-9, the J call TRBJ2-7; D not certain. Trimming cost V 2 bases and J 7 bases, with 21 bases left between them. This CDR3 spans 16 amino acids. Germline V gene sequence: CDR1 SEHNR, CDR2 FQNEAQ (reference sequence). CDR3: CASSLSEYLISGEQYF. The CDR3 DNA is TGTGCCAGCAGCTTATCAGAGTATCTTATTTCTGGAGAGCAGTACTTC.

The CDR3 DNA reads TGTGCCAGTAGTACCTCCAATGAGCAGTTCTTC. It specifies CASSTSNEQFF. The V call is TRBV19, the J call TRBJ2-1; D uncertain. V was pared by 4 bases and J by 6 bases, with 4 bases between. Germline CDR1 LNHDA, CDR2 SQIVND (reference sequence). CDR3 length: 11 residues.

For the CDR3, the DNA is TGTGCCTTGTCTCGGGATCACACTGAAGCTTTCTTT. Translated: CALSRDHTEAFF. The V and J genes are TRBV30 and TRBJ1-1, with no clear D. Trimming cost V 7 bases and J 3 bases, with 12 bases left between them. The CDR3 loop spans 12 amino acids. The germline V gene encodes CDR1 GTSNPN and CDR2 SVGIG (reference sequence).

The chain joins TRBV5-5 to TRBJ1-5; a weak D match, TRBD1 (5 bases). The CDR3 is 16 residues long. Germline values: CDR1 SGHKS, CDR2 YYEKEE (reference sequence). The V gene lost 3 bases and the J gene lost 9 bases, with 22 bases spanning the gap. CDR3 in amino acids: CASSWNAGPSPWPQHF. CDR3 coding DNA: TGTGCCAGCAGCTGGAACGCAGGGCCGAGTCCGTGGCCCCAGCATTTT.

This sequence joins TRBV7-2 and TRBJ1-3, with D perhaps TRBD1 (5 bases). Trimming stripped 3 bases from V and 2 bases from J, with 11 bases between. Germline CDR1 SGHTA, CDR2 FQGNSA. This CDR3 has 15 residues. CDR3 nucleotides: TGTGCCAGCAGCTTTGGTGTGGGGGCTGGAAACACCATATATTTT. Translation gives CASSFGVGAGNTIYF.

This rearrangement joins TRBV5-1 to TRBJ1-2; 9 bases are a match to TRBD1. The CDR3 sequence is 15 residues long. The V gene end was trimmed by 2 bases and the J gene end by 7 bases; junction bases not matched to a gene: 9. Germline V CDR1 and CDR2: SGHRS, YFSETQ. Written as DNA, the CDR3 is TGCGCCAGCAGCTTCCTGGGACAGGGAGTCCCTGGCTACACCTTC. Translating it yields CASSFLGQGVPGYTF.

This chain joins TRBV6-5 and TRBJ1-1; possibly TRBD1 for D (6 bases). The V gene's germline CDR1 is MNHEY and CDR2 SVGAGI. Trimming removed 8 bases at V and 10 bases at J, with 14 bases between. This CDR3 is 11 amino acids long. This chain's CDR3 is CASYGGQGAFF. CDR3 nucleotide sequence: TGTGCCAGCTATGGGGGACAAGGAGCTTTCTTT.

The chain links TRBV7-9 to TRBJ1-1; 10 bases are shared with TRBD1. The germline CDR1 and CDR2 sequences are SEHNR and FQNEAQ (reference sequence). Trimming removed 5 bases from V and 8 bases from J; junction bases left unmatched: 14. This CDR3 spans 16 amino acids. CDR3 region: CASSTSSGTGVKEAFF. The DNA for the CDR3 is TGTGCCAGCAGCACATCGTCCGGGACAGGGGTTAAGGAAGCTTTCTTT.

J is TRBJ1-3 and V is TRBV19; 7 positions agree with TRBD1. Germline CDR1 and CDR2: LNHDA and SQIVND (reference sequence). The CDR3 is made up of 15 amino acids. After removal of 7 bases from V and 4 bases from J, the junction contained 10 bases not matched to a gene. The DNA of the CDR3 is TGTGCCAGTACCGTTGGAGGGGGCGCGGGAAACACCATATATTTT. Its translation: CASTVGGGAGNTIYF.

The CDR3: CAWSRSTEAFF. The CDR3 DNA reads TGTGCCTGGAGTAGGTCCACTGAAGCTTTCTTT. The chain couples TRBV30 to TRBJ1-1; D not certain. CDR1 GTSNPN and CDR2 SVGIG come from the germline V gene (reference sequence). The V end was cut by 2 bases, the J end by 4 bases, with 5 bases between. The CDR3 spans 11 residues.

The V and J genes are TRBV11-2 and TRBJ1-2; 7 nucleotides line up with TRBD1. Germline lookup yields CDR1 SGHAT and CDR2 FQNNGV. Unmatched junction bases numbered 7, after V lost 6 bases and J lost 6 bases. The CDR3 loop spans 13 amino acids. In DNA form, the CDR3 reads TGTGCCAGCAGTTTGACAGGGACTGATGGCTACACCTTC. It is translated as CASSLTGTDGYTF.

The genes are TRBV2 and TRBJ1-1; D gene ambiguous. In germline, CDR1 is SNHLY, CDR2 FYNNEI. The CDR3 contains 16 residues. The V end lost 6 bases, the J end lost 1 base, and 18 bases lay between the germline ends. The CDR3 DNA sequence: TGTGCCAGCAGGGGGTCCTTGTATTCGCCGAACACTGAAGCTTTCTTT. Its translation: CASRGSLYSPNTEAFF.

The genes are TRBV19 and TRBJ2-1; D unclear. V lost 3 bases to trimming and J lost 10 bases, with 10 bases between them. Germline CDR1 LNHDA, CDR2 SQIVND (reference sequence). The CDR3 contains 12 residues. This CDR3 is CASSIHYGEQFF. CDR3 sequence (DNA): TGTGCCAGTAGTATCCATTACGGGGAGCAGTTCTTC.

J is TRBJ2-6 and V is TRBV5-1; no firm D call. V dropped 0 bases and J dropped 2 bases, with 3 bases sitting between them. The CDR3 is made up of 14 amino acids. In germline, CDR1 is SGHRS, CDR2 YFSETQ. This CDR3 reads CASSLAPGANVLTF. CDR3 in DNA: TGCGCCAGCAGCTTGGCCCCTGGGGCCAACGTCCTGACTTTC.

The V gene is TRBV10-3, the J gene TRBJ2-3, with D unclear. The CDR3 contains 11 residues. Germline CDR1 reads ENHRY; CDR2 reads SYGVKD. V was clipped by 3 bases and J by 3 bases, with 1 base between them. DNA of the CDR3: TGTGCCATCAGTGAAACAGATACGCAGTATTTT. It is translated as CAISETDTQYF.

This rearrangement joins TRBV30 to TRBJ1-5, with a tentative D call TRBD1 (5 bases). The CDR3 contains 15 residues. V lost 6 bases, J lost 7 bases, and 22 bases lay in between. Germline V CDR1 and CDR2: GTSNPN, SVGIG (reference sequence). CDR3 bases: TGTGCCTGTCAGTCGTCCGGGACCCCGGCCCAGCCCCAGCATTTT. Protein: CACQSSGTPAQPQHF.

The rearrangement links TRBV5-6 to TRBJ1-2, with TRBD1 identical over 9 bases. The V segment lost 4 bases and the J segment 6 bases; nucleotides outside the gene matches: 10. The CDR3 totals 15 residues. Germline CDR1 SGHDT, CDR2 YYEEEE. The CDR3 DNA sequence: TGTGCCAGCAGCCAGGCGGGACAGGGAATAAATGGCTACACCTTC. This gives the protein CASSQAGQGINGYTF.

V is TRBV2 and J is TRBJ2-7; 10 nucleotides agree with TRBD2. Trimming at V came to 8 bases and at J to 5 bases, leaving 3 bases not matched to a gene. The CDR3 covers 12 residues. CDR1 and CDR2 from the germline V gene are SNHLY and FYNNEI. The CDR3 DNA reads as TGTGCCAGCCAACTAGCGGGAAACGAGCAGTACTTC. Translating gives CASQLAGNEQYF.

The V call is TRBV5-5, the J call TRBJ1-1, with D perhaps TRBD1 (6 bases). There are 15 residues in the CDR3. Trimming took off 4 bases at V and 0 bases at J, with 13 bases between the two ends. Germline CDR1 and CDR2: SGHKS and YYEKEE (reference sequence). CDR3 bases: TGTGCCAGCAGCCCTATGGACAGACTGAACACTGAAGCTTTCTTT. It is translated as CASSPMDRLNTEAFF.

This chain connects TRBV27 to TRBJ2-2; 7 bases fit TRBD1. The CDR3 covers 16 residues. Germline V gene data show CDR1 as MNHEY and CDR2 as SMNVEV (reference sequence). V lost 8 bases and J lost 2; bases outside the gene matches: 11. CDR3 sequence: CASGTRGRSNTGELFF. CDR3 nucleotides: TGTGCCAGCGGAACTAGGGGGCGAAGTAACACCGGGGAGCTGTTTTTT.

V gene TRBV5-1 combines with J gene TRBJ1-1; D unresolved. Trimming removed 0 bases from V and 1 base from J, with 10 bases in between. Germline lookup yields CDR1 SGHRS and CDR2 YFSETQ. This CDR3 comprises 15 residues. The CDR3: CASSLGSTPNTEAFF. DNA for the CDR3: TGCGCCAGCAGCTTGGGATCGACCCCGAACACTGAAGCTTTCTTT.

This clone was seen just once. The chain links TRBV19 to TRBJ2-1; TRBD2 agrees at 7 bases. This CDR3 region has 15 residues. Trimming cost V 4 bases and J 2 bases; bases outside gene matches: 5. CDR1 is LNHDA and CDR2 is SQIVND in the germline V gene (reference sequence). The CDR3 DNA reads TGTGCCAGTAGTAGTCGGGAGGTAACCTACAATGAGCAGTTCTTC. This gives the protein CASSSREVTYNEQFF.

The rearrangement joins TRBV6-1 to TRBJ2-7; D is possibly TRBD2 (5 bases). Germline loops: CDR1 MNHNS, CDR2 SASEGT. With 5 bases removed from V and 4 bases from J, the gap between germline ends came to 15 bases. This CDR3 spans 14 amino acids. Here the CDR3 DNA reads TGTGCCAGCAGTCTCCAAGCGAGGGTTTACGAGCAGTACTTC. It codes for CASSLQARVYEQYF.

This chain uses TRBV19 with TRBJ1-1; 10 bases match TRBD1. Germline loops: CDR1 LNHDA, CDR2 SQIVND (reference sequence). This CDR3 has 15 amino acids. V lost 6 bases to trimming and J lost 0 bases; unmatched junction nucleotides: 4. CDR3 nucleotide sequence: TGTGCCAGTAGCGGGACAGGGGTTATGAACACTGAAGCTTTCTTT. It yields the protein CASSGTGVMNTEAFF.

This clone was observed a handful of times. Other DNA sequences in the same sample also yield this CDR3. V usage is TRBV9 and J usage is TRBJ1-2, with TRBD1 matching over 9 bases. Per germline, CDR1 SGDLS and CDR2 YYNGEE. This CDR3 has 14 amino acids. Trimming took 3 bases from V and 2 from J; bases not matched to a gene: 2. Here the CDR3 reads CASSAGTGNYGYTF. CDR3 DNA: TGTGCCAGCAGCGCCGGGACAGGGAACTATGGCTACACCTTC. Full variable domain (remainder filled in from reference TRBV9 and TRBJ1-2): DSGVTQTPKHLITATGQRVTLRCSPRSGDLSVYWYQQSLDQGLQFLIQYYNGEERAKGNILERFSAQQFPDLHSELNLSSLELGDSALYFCASSAGTGNYGYTFGSGTRLTVV.

The gene calls are TRBV6-6 and TRBJ1-1; D remains ambiguous. The CDR3 loop spans 14 amino acids. Per the germline V gene, CDR1 is MNHNY and CDR2 is SVGAGI (reference sequence). V was shortened by 6 bases and J by 4 bases, with 15 bases between the two germline ends. CDR3: CASRPHEVPTEAFF. The CDR3 DNA reads as TGTGCCAGCAGACCGCACGAAGTACCCACTGAAGCTTTCTTT.

The V call is TRBV11-2, the J call TRBJ1-1, with a weak D call TRBD1 (5 bases). V shed 1 base and J shed 1 base, with 13 bases lying between them. From germline, CDR1 is SGHAT and CDR2 FQNNGV. The length of the CDR3 is 16 residues. This chain's CDR3 is CASSLGWSGTNTEAFF. DNA of the CDR3: TGTGCCAGCAGCTTAGGGTGGTCAGGGACGAACACTGAAGCTTTCTTT.

This clone was observed a single time. CDR3 DNA: TGTGCCAGCACTCTAGGTGGGGGCAATGAGCAGTTCTTC. Protein sequence: CASTLGGGNEQFF. The chain recombines TRBV18 with TRBJ2-1; D might be TRBD1 or TRBD2, each matching 5 bases. This CDR3 is 13 amino acids long. V was clipped by 8 bases and J by 6 bases, with 14 bases between them. Germline V gene lookup returns CDR1 KGHSH and CDR2 LQKENI.

V and J are TRBV6-5 and TRBJ2-3; 8 bases fit TRBD2. Germline V CDR1 and CDR2: MNHEY, SVGAGI. V lost 5 bases, J lost 4 bases, and 8 bases stayed unmatched. The CDR3 sequence is 15 residues long. The CDR3 loop reads CASSQLAEVPDTQYF. The CDR3 DNA follows: TGTGCCAGCAGTCAACTAGCGGAGGTGCCAGATACGCAGTATTTT.